Shown below are 30 T cell receptor beta chains from a single sample sequenced in a study of blood T cell repertoires in COVID-19. Libraries were prepared by immunoSEQ multiplex PCR; TCRdb keeps only in-frame clonotypes and omits some of them. The repertoire holds fewer than 300,000 clones, with about 81% as singletons. Source material: peripheral blood. These receptors were obtained from a human donor with COVID-19, enrolled during active disease. The donor label of this sample is uncertain.

V usage is TRBV5-1 and J usage is TRBJ1-1; 7 bases map to TRBD1. The CDR3 is 13 amino acids. Germline V gene data show CDR1 as SGHRS and CDR2 as YFSETQ. Trimming at V came to 4 bases and at J to 3 bases, leaving 3 bases not matched to a gene. The chain's CDR3 is CASSATGDTEAFF. DNA for the CDR3: TGCGCCAGCAGCGCCACAGGGGACACTGAAGCTTTCTTT.

J is TRBJ2-7 and V is TRBV19, with TRBD2 matching 7 bases. The CDR3 runs 12 residues. CDR1 and CDR2 (germline): LNHDA, SQIVND (reference sequence). Trimming took 11 bases from V and 3 from J; bases not matched to a gene: 7. The CDR3 DNA sequence: TGTGCCTCCTCGCGGACTAGCTACGAGCAGTACTTC. Protein sequence: CASSRTSYEQYF. Full variable domain (outside the CDR3, taken from reference TRBV19 and TRBJ2-7): DGGITQSPKYLFRKEGQNVTLSCEQNLNHDAMYWYRQDPGQGLRLIYYSQIVNDFQKGDIAEGYSVSREKKESFPLTVTSAQKNPTAFYLCASSRTSYEQYFGPGTRLTVT.

This clone was found a few times. The chain joins TRBV15 to TRBJ1-4, with unresolved D. Germline values: CDR1 LNHNV, CDR2 YYDKDF (reference sequence). The length of the CDR3 is 15 residues. V lost 3 bases and J lost 4, with 12 bases in between. The CDR3 spells CATSRDDKVNEKLFF. CDR3 nucleotide sequence: TGTGCCACCAGCAGGGATGACAAGGTTAATGAAAAACTGTTTTTT.

This rearrangement joins TRBV11-2 to TRBJ1-1; 8 positions agree with TRBD1. The trim removed 0 bases at V and 6 bases at J, leaving 3 bases unmatched. This CDR3 contains 14 residues. CDR1 and CDR2 from the germline V gene are SGHAT and FQNNGV. The CDR3 bases are TGTGCCAGCAGCTTAGACCGGACAGGGTCTGAAGCTTTCTTT. Protein sequence: CASSLDRTGSEAFF.

V and J are TRBV11-3 and TRBJ2-5, with D maybe TRBD2 (6 bases). CDR3 size: 14 residues. Germline V CDR1 and CDR2: SGHNT, YENEEA. V gave up 5 bases and J gave up 2 bases, with 12 bases separating them. CDR3 nucleotide sequence: TGTGCCAGCAGCGCCCGTAGCGGTCAAGAGACCCAGTACTTC. Residues: CASSARSGQETQYF.

The chain links TRBV7-3 to TRBJ1-3; TRBD1 matches at 7 bases. This CDR3 comprises 16 residues. The trim removed 0 bases at V and 0 bases at J, leaving 2 bases unmatched. Per germline, CDR1 SGHTA and CDR2 FQGTGA. Here the CDR3 DNA reads TGTGCCAGCAGCTTAACGGGGACAGTCTCTGGAAACACCATATATTTT. Protein: CASSLTGTVSGNTIYF.

V and J are TRBV5-4 and TRBJ2-5, with 11 bases identical to TRBD2. CDR3 length equals 16 residues. V was pared by 0 bases and J by 3 bases, with 4 bases of the junction left unmatched. Germline values: CDR1 SGHNT, CDR2 YYREEE (reference sequence). CDR3 coding DNA: TGTGCCAGCAGCTTGGTAGCGACTAGCGGGAAAGAGACCCAGTACTTC. Its protein product is CASSLVATSGKETQYF.

The rearrangement uses TRBV19 and TRBJ2-3; 12 bases are shared with TRBD2. The V gene end was trimmed by 3 bases and the J gene end by 6 bases; junction bases not matched to a gene: 4. Germline V CDR1 and CDR2: LNHDA, SQIVND (reference sequence). The CDR3 extends over 15 amino acids. The chain's CDR3 is CASSIRLAGADTQYF. Written as DNA, the CDR3 is TGTGCCAGTAGTATCCGACTAGCGGGAGCGGATACGCAGTATTTT.

This sequence joins TRBV7-9 and TRBJ1-1; D perhaps matches TRBD1 (6 bases). The V and J ends lost 5 bases and 1 base respectively, with 11 bases between them. This CDR3 comprises 14 residues. Germline CDR1 reads SEHNR; CDR2 reads FQNEAQ (reference sequence). CDR3 in amino acids: CASSPRTENTEAFF. Here the CDR3 DNA reads TGTGCCAGCAGCCCGCGGACAGAGAACACTGAAGCTTTCTTT.

The genes are TRBV28 and TRBJ1-2; 8 nucleotides line up with TRBD1. The ends lost 8 bases at V and 4 bases at J; junction bases unmatched: 6. CDR3 length: 13 residues. The germline V gene encodes CDR1 MDHEN and CDR2 SYDVKM. CDR3 sequence (DNA): TGTGCCAGCGTAGGGGACAGGATCTATGGCTACACCTTC. Encoded protein: CASVGDRIYGYTF.

The chain has TRBV20-1 and TRBJ2-5, with a weak D call TRBD2 (6 bases). The CDR3 runs 11 residues. V lost 7 bases, J lost 2 bases, and 8 bases lay in between. The germline CDR1 and CDR2 sequences are DFQATT and SNEGSKA (reference sequence). CDR3 in DNA: TGCAGTGGTGGAGGGCAAGAGACCCAGTACTTC. Its protein product is CSGGGQETQYF.

V usage is TRBV6-1 and J usage is TRBJ2-7; 9 bases fit TRBD2. V lost 3 bases, J lost 2 bases, and 8 bases stayed unmatched. In germline, CDR1 is MNHNS, CDR2 SASEGT. The CDR3 length is 16 residues. CDR3 in DNA: TGTGCCAGCAGTGACCCGAGCGGGAGGCAAACCTACGAGCAGTACTTC. The encoded protein is CASSDPSGRQTYEQYF.

This clone was counted a few times. The chain is built from TRBV6-6 and TRBJ1-4; D gene unclear. This CDR3 contains 15 residues. Germline lookup yields CDR1 MNHNY and CDR2 SVGAGI (reference sequence). Trimming took off 6 bases at V and 0 bases at J, with 11 bases between the two ends. In DNA, the CDR3 is TGTGCCAGCAGCTCGTTAATTGCAACTAATGAAAAACTGTTTTTT. This codes for CASSSLIATNEKLFF.

The chain employs TRBV10-3 and TRBJ1-4; 10 nucleotides line up with TRBD1. Germline CDR1 and CDR2: ENHRY and SYGVKD. The CDR3 runs to 17 residues. With V trimmed by 5 bases and J by 0 bases, 6 bases remained unmatched. CDR3 loop: CAISSRDRGATNEKLFF. The CDR3 DNA reads as TGTGCCATCAGTTCCCGGGACAGGGGTGCAACTAATGAAAAACTGTTTTTT.

The chain joins TRBV5-6 to TRBJ2-3; 15 bases match TRBD2. This CDR3 has 18 amino acids. Per germline, CDR1 SGHDT and CDR2 YYEEEE. V lost 4 bases to trimming and J lost 2 bases; unmatched junction nucleotides: 8. The CDR3 nucleotides read TGTGCCAGCAGCAACTTATGGACTAGCGGGAGGGCCACAGATACGCAGTATTTT. Protein: CASSNLWTSGRATDTQYF.

The chain combines TRBV5-1 with TRBJ1-6; TRBD1 aligns across 7 bases. The length of the CDR3 is 16 residues. The ends lost 0 bases at V and 8 bases at J; junction bases unmatched: 8. The V gene's germline CDR1 is SGHRS and CDR2 YFSETQ. The CDR3 coding sequence is TGCGCCAGCAGCTTGGAGTGGAGGGGGCGGGATTCACCCCTCCACTTT. It specifies CASSLEWRGRDSPLHF.

The chain joins TRBV11-2 to TRBJ1-2; the D gene is possibly TRBD1 (5 bases). V was shortened by 3 bases and J by 7 bases, with 18 bases between the two germline ends. The CDR3 is made up of 15 amino acids. From germline, CDR1 is SGHAT and CDR2 FQNNGV. CDR3 nucleotide sequence: TGTGCCAGCAGCTTTAATTTAATGGGAGGGGCTGGCTACACCTTC. This codes for CASSFNLMGGAGYTF.

This chain links TRBV30 with TRBJ1-4; possibly TRBD1 for D (5 bases). The germline gives CDR1 GTSNPN, CDR2 SVGIG (reference sequence). The CDR3 totals 15 residues. The V and J ends lost 3 bases and 7 bases respectively, with 18 bases between them. The CDR3 reads CAWRSWSGSAEKLFF. The CDR3 DNA is TGTGCCTGGAGAAGTTGGTCAGGGTCGGCTGAAAAACTGTTTTTT.

This chain uses TRBV23-1 with TRBJ1-5, with a possible D match to TRBD1 (5 bases). TRBV23-1 is sorted into the ORF group, with uncertain function. This CDR3 contains 14 residues. Trimming left V 4 bases short and J 6 bases short, with 13 bases between. CDR3 nucleotides: TGCGCCAGCAGTCCAGGGAATATTGTTCAGCCCCAGCATTTT. This encodes CASSPGNIVQPQHF.

V is TRBV18 and J is TRBJ2-3; maybe TRBD2 (5 bases). The ends were cut back, 4 bases at V and 1 base at J, with 15 bases in the middle. In germline, CDR1 is KGHSH, CDR2 LQKENI. The CDR3 covers 16 residues. The CDR3 protein is CASSLFEGDGTDTQYF. In DNA form, the CDR3 reads TGTGCCAGCTCACTCTTCGAGGGTGATGGCACAGATACGCAGTATTTT.

This chain links TRBV19 with TRBJ1-1; D is unclear. Per the germline V gene, CDR1 is LNHDA and CDR2 is SQIVND (reference sequence). Trimming pared 4 bases from V and 4 bases from J, leaving 13 bases between. The CDR3 covers 14 residues. The CDR3: CASSRHQEGTEAFF. DNA for the CDR3: TGTGCCAGTAGTAGACACCAGGAAGGCACTGAAGCTTTCTTT.

The chain links TRBV11-3 to TRBJ1-3, with unresolved D. This CDR3 contains 14 residues. Trimming removed 3 bases at V and 0 bases at J, with 6 bases between. Germline CDR1 is SGHNT and CDR2 is YENEEA. As DNA, the CDR3 is TGTGCCAGCAGCTTTGACACCTCTGGAAACACCATATATTTT. Its protein is CASSFDTSGNTIYF.

The V call is TRBV28, the J call TRBJ1-2, with 9 bases aligning to TRBD1. From germline, CDR1 is MDHEN and CDR2 SYDVKM. The CDR3 has 14 residues. Losses at the gene ends were 6 bases for V and 8 bases for J; bases not matched to a gene: 10. CDR3: CASRKPGQGGGYTF. CDR3 sequence (DNA): TGTGCCAGCAGAAAACCGGGACAGGGAGGCGGCTACACCTTC.

The rearrangement links TRBV4-3 to TRBJ1-6, with D possibly being TRBD1 (6 bases). Germline loops: CDR1 LGHNA, CDR2 YSLEER. The ends were cut back, 1 base at V and 9 bases at J, with 10 bases in the middle. The CDR3 runs to 14 residues. CDR3 in amino acids: CASSQVRTASPLHF. The CDR3 nucleotides are TGCGCCAGCAGCCAAGTCAGGACAGCTTCACCCCTCCACTTT.

This chain links TRBV5-4 with TRBJ1-4; 7 positions agree with TRBD1. V lost 4 bases, J lost 7 bases, and 7 bases stayed unmatched. Germline lookup yields CDR1 SGHNT and CDR2 YYREEE (reference sequence). CDR3 length: 14 amino acids. The CDR3 protein is CASSPQTGSEKLFF. The CDR3 nucleotides read TGTGCCAGCAGCCCACAGACAGGGAGTGAAAAACTGTTTTTT.

V gene TRBV19 combines with J gene TRBJ2-6; 9 bases are a match to TRBD1. Germline V gives CDR1 LNHDA, CDR2 SQIVND (reference sequence). V trimming: 4 bases; J trimming: 2 bases; junction bases outside the gene matches: 6. The CDR3 has 17 amino acids. CDR3 in DNA: TGTGCCAGTAGTAGGGACAGGGATGTTACTGGGGCCAACGTCCTGACTTTC. Translated, it gives CASSRDRDVTGANVLTF.

The chain combines TRBV5-1 with TRBJ2-2; D is possibly TRBD1 (6 bases). Trimming took off 0 bases at V and 1 base at J, with 7 bases between the two ends. In germline, CDR1 is SGHRS, CDR2 YFSETQ. The length of the CDR3 is 15 residues. CDR3 DNA: TGCGCCAGCAGCTTGGACAGGGTGAACACCGGGGAGCTGTTTTTT. Its translation is CASSLDRVNTGELFF. Full variable domain (missing parts from reference TRBV5-1 and TRBJ2-2): KAGVTQTPRYLIKTRGQQVTLSCSPISGHRSVSWYQQTPGQGLQFLFEYFSETQRNKGNFPGRFSGRQFSNSRSEMNVSTLELGDSALYLCASSLDRVNTGELFFGEGSRLTVL.

This clone has a count of ten or more. The chain links TRBV7-9 to TRBJ2-7; a possible D gene is TRBD1 (6 bases). This CDR3 contains 13 residues. Trimming took 3 bases from V and 2 from J, leaving 8 bases between them. Looked up from germline, CDR1 is SEHNR and CDR2 is FQNEAQ (reference sequence). CDR3 sequence (DNA): TGTGCCAGCAGCTTTTCAGGGGCCTACGAGCAGTACTTC. The encoded protein is CASSFSGAYEQYF.

The gene calls are TRBV10-3 and TRBJ1-4; tentative D call: TRBD1 (5 bases). The CDR3 is 16 amino acids. From germline, CDR1 is ENHRY and CDR2 SYGVKD. V gave up 3 bases and J gave up 10 bases, with 21 bases separating them. The CDR3 region has the DNA TGTGCCATCAGTGATGGCGGGGCACAAGTGTCGGCAAAACTGTTTTTT. Protein: CAISDGGAQVSAKLFF.

On this clone: One junction end disagrees with the germline gene, perhaps due to a read error. The chain couples TRBV5-1 to TRBJ2-5, with 11 positions matching TRBD2. This CDR3 region has 16 residues. Germline values: CDR1 SGHRS, CDR2 YFSETQ. CDR3 coding DNA: TGCGCCAGCAGCGCTAGCGGGAGGCCCCACCAGGAGACCCAGTACTTC. Protein: CASSASGRPHQETQYF.